One and the same sample provided the 29 T cell receptor beta chains below, sequenced in a study of OX40 agonist ivuxolimab in advanced cancers. Produced via immunoSEQ multiplex PCR; TCRdb's table is partial and in-frame only. The sample lists about 94,000 clones, roughly 90% occurring once. The input for sequencing was CD4+ or CD8+ T cells sorted from blood, taken in a trial of the OX40 agonist ivuxolimab. The receptors here all came from an adult with an advanced solid tumor such as melanoma, head and neck, liver or kidney cancer.

V gene TRBV9 combines with J gene TRBJ2-7; 8 bases match TRBD2. Germline V gives CDR1 SGDLS, CDR2 YYNGEE. V shed 1 base, J shed 2 bases, and the junction held 2 bases outside the gene matches. This CDR3 comprises 14 residues. The chain's CDR3 is CASSVSAGAYEQYF. CDR3 DNA: TGTGCCAGCAGCGTATCAGCGGGAGCCTACGAGCAGTACTTC.

This chain joins TRBV27 and TRBJ2-2; D not resolved. Trimming removed 5 bases at V and 5 bases at J, with 9 bases between. Per germline, CDR1 MNHEY and CDR2 SMNVEV (reference sequence). This CDR3 region has 13 residues. The CDR3 nucleotides read TGTGCCAGCAGTCAAACAGTGACCGGGGAGCTGTTTTTT. Amino acid sequence: CASSQTVTGELFF.

The rearrangement uses TRBV5-1 and TRBJ2-5; D remains ambiguous. CDR1 and CDR2 (germline): SGHRS, YFSETQ. The CDR3 is 14 amino acids. Trimming stripped 5 bases from V and 0 bases from J, with 11 bases between. CDR3 sequence (DNA): TGCGCCAGCAGACCGTCGCGGTACCAAGAGACCCAGTACTTC. It encodes CASRPSRYQETQYF. The full variable domain, its missing parts supplied by reference TRBV5-1 and TRBJ2-5, is KAGVTQTPRYLIKTRGQQVTLSCSPISGHRSVSWYQQTPGQGLQFLFEYFSETQRNKGNFPGRFSGRQFSNSRSEMNVSTLELGDSALYLCASRPSRYQETQYFGPGTRLLVL.

The rearrangement joins TRBV7-6 to TRBJ1-3; D is unclear. The V and J ends lost 5 bases and 0 bases respectively, with 17 bases between them. The germline CDR1 and CDR2 sequences are SGHVS and FNYEAQ. The CDR3 extends over 17 amino acids. The CDR3 protein is CASSATGQTYSGNTIYF. In nucleotides, the CDR3 is TGTGCCAGCAGCGCCACTGGGCAGACCTACTCTGGAAACACCATATATTTT.

The chain is built from TRBV5-6 and TRBJ1-2; tentative D call: TRBD1 (6 bases). V was pared by 4 bases and J by 3 bases, with 10 bases between. The CDR3 consists of 13 residues. Germline loops: CDR1 SGHDT, CDR2 YYEEEE. CDR3 nucleotides: TGTGCCAGCAGCCCCGGGGGCGACTATGGCTACACCTTC. Its translation is CASSPGGDYGYTF.

The CDR3 DNA is TGTGCCAGCGGTGTAGGACTTCTCTATGGCTACACCTTC. This sequence encodes CASGVGLLYGYTF. V gene TRBV2 combines with J gene TRBJ1-2; no firm D call. CDR1 SNHLY and CDR2 FYNNEI come from the germline V gene. The CDR3 totals 13 residues. With 8 bases removed from V and 4 bases from J, the gap between germline ends came to 14 bases.

V usage is TRBV5-1 and J usage is TRBJ2-5, with D unresolved. The J call may be incorrect, as the DNA end agrees better with TRBJ2-7. The CDR3 extends over 14 amino acids. Looked up from germline, CDR1 is SGHRS and CDR2 is YFSETQ. The CDR3, as DNA: TGCGCCAGCAGCTTGGTGGGCCTTACCTACGAGCAGTACTTC. Amino acids: CASSLVGLTYEQYF.

The chain has TRBV11-2 and TRBJ2-7; 7 bases are shared with TRBD1. V lost 4 bases to trimming and J lost 5 bases; unmatched junction nucleotides: 14. The CDR3 consists of 16 residues. Germline V lookup: CDR1 SGHAT, CDR2 FQNNGV. The CDR3 reads CASSYRQGSVGDEQYF. CDR3 DNA sequence: TGTGCCAGCAGCTATCGACAGGGCAGTGTTGGCGACGAGCAGTACTTC.

This chain uses TRBV28 with TRBJ1-1, with 8 nucleotides matching TRBD1. Unmatched junction bases numbered 15, after V lost 10 bases and J lost 14 bases. The CDR3 is made up of 12 amino acids. Germline lookup yields CDR1 MDHEN and CDR2 SYDVKM. CDR3 nucleotides: TGTGCCACCGGACAGGGCTCATTCGGGTGCTTCTTT. Its protein is CATGQGSFGCFF. The complete variable domain, with remaining parts taken from reference TRBV28 and TRBJ1-1, reads DVKVTQSSRYLVKRTGEKVFLECVQDMDHENMFWYRQDPGLGLRLIYFSYDVKMKEKGDIPEGYSVSREKKERFSLILESASTNQTSMYLCATGQGSFGCFFGQGTRLTVV.

CDR3 nucleotide sequence: TGTGCCTGGAAGAGTCCCTACGAGCAGTACTTC. This gives the protein CAWKSPYEQYF. The chain joins TRBV30 to TRBJ2-7; D remains unclear. Germline CDR1 reads GTSNPN; CDR2 reads SVGIG (reference sequence). Trimming pared 4 bases from V and 2 bases from J, leaving 6 bases between. This CDR3 region has 11 residues.

The genes are TRBV6-1 and TRBJ2-7; the D gene is possibly TRBD2 (6 bases). Germline CDR1 MNHNS, CDR2 SASEGT. The length of the CDR3 is 12 residues. Trimming cost V 5 bases and J 6 bases, with 11 bases left between them. The CDR3 DNA reads TGTGCCAGCAGTCCGGGAGTCTTCGAGCAGTACTTC. Its translation is CASSPGVFEQYF.

This rearrangement joins TRBV10-3 to TRBJ2-1; 8 bases match TRBD2. Trimming removed 3 bases from V and 8 bases from J; junction bases left unmatched: 12. The CDR3 is 16 residues long. Germline V gene data show CDR1 as ENHRY and CDR2 as SYGVKD. In DNA, the CDR3 is TGTGCCATCAGTGACCCCACGGGGGGGCCAGAAGATGAGCAGTTCTTC. It yields the protein CAISDPTGGPEDEQFF.

V gene TRBV13 combines with J gene TRBJ2-3, with 7 bases identical to TRBD1. Germline CDR1 reads PRHDT; CDR2 reads FYEKMQ (reference sequence). The CDR3 spans 13 residues. The J segment lost 0 bases and the V segment lost 10 bases, leaving 4 bases of the junction unmatched. Here the CDR3 reads CATRDSSTDTQYF. CDR3 sequence (DNA): TGTGCCACCCGGGACAGCAGCACAGATACGCAGTATTTT.

The chain couples TRBV27 to TRBJ2-1; possible D gene TRBD2, 5 bases. V was shortened by 3 bases and J by 4 bases, with 13 bases between the two germline ends. Germline CDR1 and CDR2: MNHEY and SMNVEV (reference sequence). This CDR3 has 15 residues. CDR3 sequence reads: CASSFVAEAYNEQFF. For the CDR3, the DNA is TGTGCCAGCAGTTTCGTTGCGGAGGCGTACAATGAGCAGTTCTTC.

V gene TRBV7-9 combines with J gene TRBJ2-5, with 10 bases identical to TRBD2. CDR1 and CDR2 from the germline V gene are SEHNR and FQNEAQ (reference sequence). The CDR3 contains 16 residues. Unmatched junction bases numbered 11, after V lost 5 bases and J lost 5 bases. The CDR3 loop reads CASSARSGTSAETQYF. DNA of the CDR3: TGTGCCAGCAGCGCGAGATCCGGGACTAGCGCGGAGACCCAGTACTTC.

This clone has just one count. The V call is TRBV2, the J call TRBJ1-1, with D tentatively TRBD1 (5 bases). CDR3 length equals 15 residues. CDR1 is SNHLY and CDR2 is FYNNEI in the germline V gene. Between the trimmed V and J ends, which lost 1 base and 0 bases, there was a span of 9 bases. CDR3 nucleotides: TGTGCCAGCAGTGAAGTGGGGGGATTGAACACTGAAGCTTTCTTT. Translation gives CASSEVGGLNTEAFF.

This clone came up a few times. The chain is built from TRBV27 and TRBJ1-1; D is perhaps TRBD1 (5 bases). The germline V and J ends were trimmed by 5 bases and 2 bases, with 6 bases remaining between them. The CDR3 totals 12 residues. The germline V gene encodes CDR1 MNHEY and CDR2 SMNVEV (reference sequence). CDR3 protein: CASSTGNTEAFF. The CDR3 DNA reads as TGTGCCAGCAGTACAGGAAACACTGAAGCTTTCTTT.

This chain connects TRBV2 to TRBJ2-5; tentatively, D is TRBD2 (7 bases). CDR3 length equals 12 residues. Trimming took off 10 bases at V and 5 bases at J, with 14 bases between the two ends. Germline values: CDR1 SNHLY, CDR2 FYNNEI. CDR3 in amino acids: CATRTRGETQYF. CDR3 bases: TGTGCCACCCGGACTAGGGGGGAGACCCAGTACTTC. Complete variable domain (other parts from reference TRBV2 and TRBJ2-5): EPEVTQTPSHQVTQMGQEVILRCVPISNHLYFYWYRQILGQKVEFLVSFYNNEISEKSEIFDDQFSVERPDGSNFTLKIRSTKLEDSAMYFCATRTRGETQYFGPGTRLLVL.

The rearrangement joins TRBV4-1 to TRBJ1-4, with 10 bases matching TRBD1. CDR1 and CDR2 (germline): MGHRA, YSYEKL. This CDR3 is built from 15 residues. V was pared by 1 base and J by 6 bases, with 2 bases of the junction left unmatched. CDR3 nucleotide sequence: TGCGCCAGCAGCCAAGTGGGGACAGGGGATGAAAAACTGTTTTTT. This encodes CASSQVGTGDEKLFF.

This clone was seen only once. Relative to the germline gene, one junction end is altered; a read error may explain this. The rearrangement links TRBV7-7 to TRBJ2-2; D ambiguous. The germline V gene encodes CDR1 SSHAT and CDR2 FNYEAQ (reference sequence). The CDR3 consists of 12 residues. For the CDR3, the DNA is TGTGCTAGCAGCGAAGGCACCGGGGAGCTGTTTTTT. It yields the protein CASSEGTGELFF.

V and J are TRBV21-1 and TRBJ2-5; TRBD1 is taken as the D call from the table, unchecked against the DNA. TRBV21-1 is reported as a pseudogene. This CDR3 comprises 15 residues. CDR3 loop: CASSISGQRSETQYF. The CDR3 coding sequence is TGTGCCAGCAGCATATCGGGACAGCGAAGCGAGACCCAGTACTTC.

This rearrangement joins TRBV6-5 to TRBJ1-1, with a weak D call TRBD1 (5 bases). Germline loops: CDR1 MNHEY, CDR2 SVGAGI. V was shortened by 9 bases and J by 3 bases, with 14 bases between the two germline ends. The CDR3 spans 13 residues. CDR3 nucleotides: TGTGCCAGTCGAGGGGCGGGTGACACTGAAGCTTTCTTT. It yields the protein CASRGAGDTEAFF.

V is TRBV4-1 and J is TRBJ2-1; TRBD1 matches 9 bases. The germline gives CDR1 MGHRA, CDR2 YSYEKL. V trimming: 1 base; J trimming: 4 bases; junction bases outside the gene matches: 8. The CDR3 length is 17 residues. The CDR3 coding sequence is TGCGCCAGCAGCCAAGTCGCCCGGGGACAGGGTTACAATGAGCAGTTCTTC. Its protein is CASSQVARGQGYNEQFF.

This chain connects TRBV9 to TRBJ2-7; TRBD1 matches 7 bases. Unmatched junction bases numbered 5, after V lost 0 bases and J lost 5 bases. Germline V gene sequence: CDR1 SGDLS, CDR2 YYNGEE. This CDR3 is built from 14 residues. CDR3: CASSVEATGDEQYF. The CDR3 nucleotides are TGTGCCAGCAGCGTAGAGGCCACAGGGGACGAGCAGTACTTC.

This chain joins TRBV14 and TRBJ2-7; D perhaps matches TRBD2 (5 bases). Germline loops: CDR1 SGHDN, CDR2 FVKESK. Trimming took 2 bases from V and 5 from J, leaving 10 bases between them. This CDR3 comprises 13 residues. In DNA, the CDR3 is TGTGCCAGCAGCCAATTCGGGATCCACGAGCAGTACTTC. It specifies CASSQFGIHEQYF.

The V and J genes are TRBV11-2 and TRBJ1-4, with D possibly being TRBD1 (5 bases). Trimming left V 5 bases short and J 6 bases short, with 19 bases between. CDR1 is SGHAT and CDR2 is FQNNGV in the germline V gene. This CDR3 has 16 amino acids. CDR3: CASSTPGGGAYEKLFF. DNA of the CDR3: TGTGCCAGCAGCACCCCGGGGGGAGGGGCTTATGAAAAACTGTTTTTT.

This chain connects TRBV6-1 to TRBJ2-7; D is undetermined. The CDR3 consists of 13 residues. The germline CDR1 and CDR2 sequences are MNHNS and SASEGT. Trimming pared 0 bases from V and 4 bases from J, leaving 7 bases between. Here the CDR3 DNA reads TGTGCCAGCAGTGAAGCCGAAAAATACGAGCAGTACTTC. Protein product: CASSEAEKYEQYF.

There are a few counts of this clone. The CDR3 protein is CAWMGARAEAFF. The CDR3 coding sequence is TGTGCCTGGATGGGGGCTAGGGCTGAAGCTTTCTTT. The rearrangement uses TRBV30 and TRBJ1-1, with a weak D call TRBD1 (6 bases). CDR3 length equals 12 residues. Trimming cost V 4 bases and J 6 bases, with 12 bases left between them. Germline V gene lookup returns CDR1 GTSNPN and CDR2 SVGIG (reference sequence).

This rearrangement joins TRBV6-5 to TRBJ1-2; a weak D match, TRBD1 (5 bases). The CDR3 sequence is 12 residues long. The germline CDR1 and CDR2 sequences are MNHEY and SVGAGI. Trimming cost V 2 bases and J 8 bases, with 9 bases left between them. This CDR3 is CASSYGTGGYTF. CDR3 bases: TGTGCCAGCAGTTACGGGACGGGAGGCTACACCTTC.